Listed below are T cell receptor beta chains from one sample, sequenced in a study of T cells after yellow fever vaccination. TCRdb analysed the 5' RACE reads with MiXCR anew, one entry per CDR3 protein. The sample carries roughly 28,000 distinct CDR3 sequences, approximately 4.8% recorded once. Sequences were derived from PBMCs, either bulk or a sorted T-cell subset (CD4+, CD8+, memory, or dextramer-sorted; not recorded which), sampled on the day of the yellow fever booster vaccination. These receptors originate from a man aged 18-30 years who received the YFV17D yellow fever vaccine. Both conserved end residues are part of each CDR3. The D gene is left open where the match is weak. For some rows the clone size is stated as once, few or many, or as a class when expanded; others skip it.

many	.	TRBV4-1	TRBJ2-3	CASSQPRRGGTDTQYF	TGCGCCAGCAGCCAACCTAGAAGGGGGGGGACAGATACGCAGTATTTT
many	.	TRBV6-1	TRBJ1-5	CASSEALGSQPQHF	TGTGCCAGCAGTGAAGCGCTCGGTAGTCAGCCCCAGCATTTT
many	.	TRBV7-2	TRBJ2-3	CASSLTMSTDTQYF	TGTGCCAGCAGCCTGACCATGAGCACAGATACGCAGTATTTT
many	TRBD1	TRBV7-7	TRBJ2-3	CASSFNRGTDTQYF	TGTGCCAGCAGCTTCAACAGGGGTACAGATACGCAGTATTTT
.	.	TRBV27	TRBJ1-6	CASSLEGLDSPLHF	TGTGCCAGCAGTTTAGAGGGTCTGGATTCACCCCTCCACTTT
few	TRBD2	TRBV24-1	TRBJ2-1	CATSETSGGARDEQFF	TGTGCCACCAGTGAGACTAGCGGGGGGGCCCGGGATGAGCAGTTCTTC
many	TRBD1	TRBV28	TRBJ2-5	CASNQPGTGLQETQYF	TGTGCCAGCAACCAACCCGGGACAGGGCTTCAAGAGACCCAGTACTTC
many	.	TRBV29-1	TRBJ1-2	CSVRRIAGSYGYTF	TGCAGCGTCCGACGAATTGCAGGGTCCTATGGCTACACCTTC
many	.	TRBV20-1	TRBJ1-6	CSALLGSPLHF	TGCAGTGCTCTCCTAGGTTCACCCCTCCACTTT
many	.	TRBV5-1	TRBJ2-6	CASSPFSGANVLTF	TGCGCCAGCAGCCCCTTCTCTGGGGCCAACGTCCTGACTTTC
many	.	TRBV7-8	TRBJ2-2	CASSPIRRGRSGELFF	TGTGCCAGCAGCCCTATAAGGAGGGGAAGGAGCGGGGAGCTGTTTTTT
many	.	TRBV9	TRBJ1-2	CASSVGGGGYTF	TGTGCCAGCAGCGTAGGAGGAGGTGGCTACACCTTC
many	.	TRBV5-1	TRBJ2-3	CASSSQTLTDTQYF	TGCGCCAGCAGCTCCCAGACCCTCACAGATACGCAGTATTTT
many	.	TRBV29-1	TRBJ1-1	CSVGTGWGMNTEAFF	TGCAGCGTAGGAACAGGTTGGGGCATGAACACTGAAGCTTTCTTT
few	.	TRBV25-1	TRBJ1-5	CASSSGGNQPQHF	TGTGCCAGCAGTTCAGGGGGCAATCAGCCCCAGCATTTT
few	.	TRBV5-4	TRBJ2-3	CASSLVLGTDTQYF	TGTGCCAGCAGCTTGGTTTTGGGCACAGATACGCAGTATTTT
many	TRBD2	TRBV4-3	TRBJ2-1	CASSQESGLAKGNEQFF	TGCGCCAGCAGCCAAGAGTCCGGACTAGCCAAGGGGAATGAGCAGTTCTTC
many	.	TRBV5-1	TRBJ2-7	CASSKERYYEQYF	TGCGCCAGCAGCAAGGAACGCTACTACGAGCAGTACTTC
many	TRBD2	TRBV7-9	TRBJ2-1	CASSLEVGGGSNEQFF	TGTGCCAGCAGCTTAGAGGTGGGCGGGGGAAGCAATGAGCAGTTCTTC
many	.	TRBV20-1	TRBJ1-1	CSAPHNEAFF	TGCAGTGCCCCACACAATGAAGCTTTCTTT
.	TRBD2	TRBV5-4	TRBJ2-5	CASSLPLAGETQYF	TGTGCCAGCAGCTTGCCCCTAGCGGGAGAGACCCAGTACTTC
many	TRBD2	TRBV20-1	TRBJ2-3	CSASGGKDTQYF	TGCAGTGCTAGCGGGGGGAAAGATACGCAGTATTTT
few	TRBD1	TRBV5-5	TRBJ2-5	CASSWQGAETQYF	TGTGCCAGCAGCTGGCAGGGGGCAGAGACCCAGTACTTC
.	TRBD2	TRBV6-4	TRBJ2-1	CASSEDVAGSSEQFF	TGTGCCAGCAGTGAAGATGTAGCGGGGTCGAGTGAGCAGTTCTTC
many	.	TRBV7-3	TRBJ2-3	CASSFMAGPQYF	TGTGCCAGCAGCTTTATGGCGGGGCCACAGTATTTT
many	.	TRBV4-2	TRBJ1-2	CASSQEQSDYGYTF	TGTGCCAGCAGCCAAGAACAGAGTGATTATGGCTACACCTTC
many	.	TRBV21-1	TRBJ2-2	CASSSPNANGELFF	TGTGCCAGCAGCAGTCCGAACGCCAACGGGGAGCTGTTTTTT
many	.	TRBV29-1	TRBJ2-2	CSVAYVRGTPNTGELFF	TGCAGCGTTGCCTACGTCAGGGGCACACCGAACACCGGGGAGCTGTTTTTT
many	.	TRBV7-6	TRBJ2-1	CASSLDRVPSYNEQFF	TGTGCCAGCAGCTTAGACCGGGTCCCCTCCTACAATGAGCAGTTCTTC
many	TRBD1	TRBV6-2/TRBV6-3	TRBJ2-1	CASSYETGGNEQFF	TGTGCCAGCAGTTACGAGACAGGGGGCAATGAGCAGTTCTTC
many	TRBD1	TRBV7-9	TRBJ2-1	CAIGTANNEQFF	TGTGCCATCGGGACAGCCAACAATGAGCAGTTCTTC
many	.	TRBV5-4	TRBJ2-1	CASSLATNEQFF	TGTGCCAGCAGTTTAGCTACCAATGAGCAGTTCTTC
many	.	TRBV29-1	TRBJ1-1	CSVEKPENTEAFF	TGCAGCGTTGAAAAACCGGAGAACACTGAAGCTTTCTTT
few	.	TRBV4-1	TRBJ2-5	CASSQVNLGFQKGETQYF	TGCGCCAGCAGCCAAGTCAATTTGGGGTTTCAGAAAGGAGAGACCCAGTACTTC
many	.	TRBV18	TRBJ1-6	CASSPTPPGGDSPLHF	TGTGCCAGCTCACCAACACCCCCGGGGGGTGATTCACCCCTCCACTTT
many	.	TRBV28	TRBJ2-3	CASSFRDRTDTQYF	TGTGCCAGCAGCTTTAGAGACCGGACAGATACGCAGTATTTT
many	.	TRBV7-6	TRBJ2-3	CASSLAGRQGTQYF	TGTGCCAGCAGCTTAGCGGGGAGGCAGGGTACGCAGTATTTT
.	.	TRBV20-1	TRBJ2-7	CSAQTGQNSYEQYF	TGCAGTGCTCAAACAGGGCAGAACTCCTACGAGCAGTACTTC
many	.	TRBV7-6	TRBJ2-3	CASSLDRDFPDTQYF	TGTGCCAGCAGCTTAGACAGGGACTTTCCAGATACGCAGTATTTT
many	TRBD1	TRBV5-1	TRBJ1-1	CASSAGQGTGGAFF	TGCGCCAGCAGCGCCGGACAGGGGACCGGGGGAGCTTTCTTT
many	TRBD1	TRBV12-3/TRBV12-4	TRBJ1-5	CASSPQGNQPQHF	TGTGCCAGCAGTCCACAGGGGAATCAGCCCCAGCATTTT
few	.	TRBV3-1	TRBJ1-2	CASSHSWDDVGYTF	TGTGCCAGCAGCCATTCCTGGGATGACGTTGGCTACACCTTC
few	TRBD2	TRBV28	TRBJ2-5	CASSPAGGQETQYF	TGTGCCAGCAGCCCAGCGGGGGGGCAAGAGACCCAGTACTTC
many	.	TRBV4-1	TRBJ2-7	CASSTRDNYEQYF	TGCGCCAGCAGCACCCGGGACAACTACGAGCAGTACTTC
.	.	TRBV9	TRBJ2-7	CASSNRPDWGYEQYF	TGTGCCAGCAGTAACCGCCCGGACTGGGGCTACGAGCAGTACTTC
few	TRBD2	TRBV7-3	TRBJ2-1	CASSSSSGGARSRDWNEQFF	TGTGCCAGCAGCTCCTCTAGCGGGGGGGCCAGATCCAGGGACTGGAATGAGCAGTTCTTC
many	.	TRBV5-4	TRBJ2-3	CASSPRGEIGTQYF	TGTGCCAGCAGCCCGAGGGGGGAGATAGGCACGCAGTATTTT
.	TRBD2	TRBV2	TRBJ2-3	CASSTPGRGGRDTQYF	TGTGCCAGCAGTACCCCGGGGCGGGGGGGAAGAGATACGCAGTATTTT
many	.	TRBV7-2	TRBJ2-2	CASSGRPGANTGELFF	TGTGCCAGCAGCGGCCGGCCAGGGGCAAACACCGGGGAGCTGTTTTTT
few	TRBD2	TRBV19	TRBJ2-1	CASRTGTSGAHEQFF	TGTGCCAGTAGGACCGGGACTAGCGGGGCCCATGAGCAGTTCTTC
medium-sized	.	TRBV20-1	TRBJ2-7	CSAKGRVDEQYF	TGCAGTGCTAAGGGCAGGGTAGACGAGCAGTACTTC
few	TRBD2	TRBV5-6	TRBJ2-3	CASSLLASGDTDTQYF	TGTGCCAGCAGCTTGTTGGCTAGCGGGGACACAGATACGCAGTATTTT
many	.	TRBV4-3	TRBJ1-5	CASSQGGQPHQPQHF	TGCGCCAGCAGCCAAGGGGGCCAGCCCCATCAGCCCCAGCATTTT